This T cell receptor (beta chain) stems from a study of spatial heterogeneity in lung cancer. Study information: The authors sequenced available follow-up PBMC samples, taken a median of approximately 2 years after resection. On average, each unique TCR and UMI combination appeared more than ten times in raw reads.

A word on this clonotype: The CDR3 does not end in the conserved phenylalanine or tryptophan, so this is likely a read error.

The time point is: blood at routine non-recurrence follow-up after resection. TCRs were sequenced from unsorted whole RNA of tumor, nontumor lung or PBMC. The CDR3 covers 14 residues. V dropped 0 bases and J dropped 2 bases, with 9 bases sitting between them. Germline V gene data show CDR1 as SGHRS and CDR2 as YFSETQ. TCRdb re-analysed the 5' RACE reads in MiXCR, keeping a single row per CDR3 protein. Of around 70,000 distinct CDR3 sequences detected, 8% to 9% appear once; the ten largest clones hold less than 2%. The clonotype was recovered from a female donor with early-stage non-small cell lung cancer. This rearrangement joins TRBV5-1 to TRBJ2-7; the D is unclear. The material sequenced was PBMCs, taken at follow-up. The CDR3 spells CASSLGAGTYEQYY. In nucleotides, the CDR3 is TGCGCCAGCAGCTTGGGGGCAGGCACCTACGAGCAGTACTAC.